The clone carrying this T cell receptor beta chain turned up a few times. Its antigen is not identified. The data were taken from a study of beta chain features in type 1 diabetes. Regarding the study as a whole: TCRB CDR3 length was moderately but significantly reduced in all four CD4+ subsets of Type 1 diabetes patients.

The CDR3 covers 15 residues. Germline CDR1 is MGHRA and CDR2 is YSYEKL. Unmatched junction bases numbered 7, after V lost 4 bases and J lost 3 bases. Isolated RNA was reverse transcribed in full, so expressed TCRB transcripts were sequenced. The method was immunoSEQ multiplex PCR; TCRdb's version includes in-frame clones alone and lacks a portion of them. Of about 160,000 clones in the sample, 9% to 10% are singletons; the top ten hold around 0.7%. This sequence was found in a young woman with type 1 diabetes. The chain employs TRBV4-1 and TRBJ1-2, with TRBD1 matching 8 bases. Sequencing was performed on central memory CD4+ T cells from blood. The DNA for the CDR3 is TGCGCCAGCAGCCGCTTGGACAGGGCGGACTATGGCTACACCTTC. The encoded protein is CASSRLDRADYGYTF.